This TCR beta chain derives from a study of beta chain features in type 1 diabetes. Expressed TCRB transcripts were sequenced because the isolated RNA had all been reverse transcribed beforehand. The assay was immunoSEQ multiplex PCR, and TCRdb's table has in-frame clones only and misses some. The table lists 150,000 to 200,000 clones, roughly 9% of them singletons. Sequencing used central memory CD4+ T cells from blood. The clonotype originates from a woman between 18 and 30 years old in good health.

The CDR3 sequence: CASRRTGGNTGTGELFF. The CDR3 bases are TGTGCCAGCAGACGTACAGGGGGTAATACGGGGACCGGGGAGCTGTTTTTT. The chain uses TRBV11-2 and TRBJ2-2, with TRBD1 matching 8 bases. Trimming removed 6 bases from V and 5 bases from J; junction bases left unmatched: 14. The CDR3 contains 17 residues. Germline V lookup: CDR1 SGHAT, CDR2 FQNNGV.